A single sample is the source of the 28 T cell receptor beta chains below, sequenced in a study of blood T cell repertoires in COVID-19. Sequenced by immunoSEQ multiplex PCR; TCRdb stores in-frame clones only, minus some. The table shows 29,000 or so clones, with around 90% occurring only once. Input material: peripheral blood. These receptors were obtained from a man in his forties or fifties with active COVID-19.

The gene calls are TRBV15 and TRBJ2-7; possible D gene TRBD1, 6 bases. V lost 6 bases and J lost 0, with 12 bases in between. Germline CDR1 reads LNHNV; CDR2 reads YYDKDF (reference sequence). CDR3 length: 14 amino acids. The CDR3 region has the DNA TGTGCCACCAGAAGGGACACTAACTCCTACGAGCAGTACTTC. Encoded protein: CATRRDTNSYEQYF.

This rearrangement joins TRBV5-1 to TRBJ2-7; TRBD2 is a possible D gene (6 bases). Germline-derived CDR1 and CDR2 are SGHRS and YFSETQ. The CDR3 spans 14 residues. The ends were cut back, 0 bases at V and 2 bases at J, with 9 bases in the middle. In nucleotides, the CDR3 is TGCGCCAGCAGCTTGGATGGGGGGACCTACGAGCAGTACTTC. Its translation: CASSLDGGTYEQYF. Full variable domain (remainder filled in from reference TRBV5-1 and TRBJ2-7): KAGVTQTPRYLIKTRGQQVTLSCSPISGHRSVSWYQQTPGQGLQFLFEYFSETQRNKGNFPGRFSGRQFSNSRSEMNVSTLELGDSALYLCASSLDGGTYEQYFGPGTRLTVT.

The V gene is TRBV28, the J gene TRBJ1-2; D ambiguous. This CDR3 is built from 16 residues. With 2 bases removed from V and 8 bases from J, the gap between germline ends came to 21 bases. Per the germline V gene, CDR1 is MDHEN and CDR2 is SYDVKM. The CDR3: CASSLKTEQRRGGYTF. Written as DNA, the CDR3 is TGTGCCAGCAGTTTAAAAACAGAGCAAAGACGTGGGGGCTACACCTTC.

The J gene is TRBJ1-2, the V gene TRBV18; 8 bases are a match to TRBD1. Trimming removed 0 bases from V and 2 bases from J; junction bases left unmatched: 2. This CDR3 is built from 15 residues. Germline lookup yields CDR1 KGHSH and CDR2 LQKENI. The CDR3 DNA reads as TGTGCCAGCTCACCACCGGGACAGGCCAACTATGGCTACACCTTC. This codes for CASSPPGQANYGYTF.

The chain recombines TRBV5-8 with TRBJ2-5; unclear D gene. Germline V gives CDR1 SGHTS, CDR2 YDEGEE. V lost 1 base, J lost 2 bases, and 3 bases lay in between. The CDR3 has 12 residues. CDR3 nucleotides: TGTGCCAGCAGCTTGCGTCAAGAGACCCAGTACTTC. Translated: CASSLRQETQYF.

The chain recombines TRBV28 with TRBJ1-2; D is perhaps TRBD1 (6 bases). CDR1 is MDHEN and CDR2 is SYDVKM in the germline V gene. This CDR3 has 14 amino acids. With 2 bases removed from V and 5 bases from J, the gap between germline ends came to 12 bases. The CDR3 bases are TGTGCCAGCAGTTTACAGGGACAAGTTTATGGCTACACCTTC. This sequence encodes CASSLQGQVYGYTF.

The J gene is TRBJ2-2, the V gene TRBV5-1, with 7 bases aligning to TRBD1. There are 14 residues in the CDR3. Germline loops: CDR1 SGHRS, CDR2 YFSETQ. The ends lost 0 bases at V and 6 bases at J; junction bases unmatched: 2. This CDR3 reads CASSLEQGPGELFF. The CDR3 DNA is TGCGCCAGCAGCTTGGAACAGGGGCCCGGGGAGCTGTTTTTT.

The chain carries TRBV30 and TRBJ1-1; D unclear. CDR1 GTSNPN and CDR2 SVGIG come from the germline V gene (reference sequence). Trimming stripped 3 bases from V and 0 bases from J, with 8 bases between. The length of the CDR3 is 13 residues. The CDR3 bases are TGTGCCTGGAGCGGGGAGGTGAACACTGAAGCTTTCTTT. Residues: CAWSGEVNTEAFF.

V usage is TRBV5-4 and J usage is TRBJ2-7; 8 bases align to TRBD2. This CDR3 region has 14 residues. Germline loops: CDR1 SGHNT, CDR2 YYREEE (reference sequence). J gave up 3 bases and V 4 bases, and 6 bases lay outside the gene matches. This CDR3 reads CASSLSGRVYEQYF. DNA for the CDR3: TGTGCCAGCAGCCTAAGCGGGAGAGTCTACGAGCAGTACTTC. Combining the CDR3 with reference TRBV5-4 and TRBJ2-7 gives the whole variable domain ETGVTQSPTHLIKTRGQQVTLRCSSQSGHNTVSWYQQALGQGPQFIFQYYREEENGRGNFPPRFSGLQFPNYSSELNVNALELDDSALYLCASSLSGRVYEQYFGPGTRLTVT.

CDR3 bases: TGTGCCTGGAGCTCCCCCACACAGGGGGTAATGGGTCAGCCCCAGCATTTT. Protein product: CAWSSPTQGVMGQPQHF. The rearrangement uses TRBV30 and TRBJ1-5; 8 bases map to TRBD1. CDR1 is GTSNPN, CDR2 SVGIG, per germline (reference sequence). The trim removed 3 bases at V and 6 bases at J, leaving 16 bases unmatched. The CDR3 has 17 amino acids.

The chain couples TRBV6-5 to TRBJ1-4; D is ambiguous. The germline V gene has CDR1 MNHEY and CDR2 SVGAGI. The V and J ends lost 2 bases and 0 bases respectively, with 7 bases between them. The CDR3 totals 15 residues. The CDR3 DNA reads TGTGCCAGCAGTTACAGCGAGACAACTAATGAAAAACTGTTTTTT. It specifies CASSYSETTNEKLFF.

The chain carries TRBV5-5 and TRBJ2-7; maybe TRBD1 (5 bases). The V end lost 1 base, the J end lost 7 bases, and 15 bases lay between the germline ends. The CDR3 runs to 14 residues. Germline CDR1 and CDR2: SGHKS and YYEKEE (reference sequence). The DNA of the CDR3 is TGTGCCAGCAGCTTGTCGACCAGATCAGGGGAGCAGTACTTC. This codes for CASSLSTRSGEQYF.

The chain links TRBV7-6 to TRBJ2-1; 10 bases map to TRBD1. Trimming at V came to 5 bases and at J to 6 bases, leaving 7 bases not matched to a gene. This CDR3 comprises 15 residues. Germline V gene sequence: CDR1 SGHVS, CDR2 FNYEAQ. The CDR3 DNA reads TGTGCCAGCAGCACGACAGGGACAGGGGTCAATGAGCAGTTCTTC. Translation: CASSTTGTGVNEQFF.

This chain connects TRBV11-2 to TRBJ2-2; 12 bases match TRBD2. V dropped 5 bases and J dropped 3; count of bases not matched to a gene: 4. The CDR3 has 16 residues. The germline CDR1 and CDR2 sequences are SGHAT and FQNNGV. Written as DNA, the CDR3 is TGTGCCAGCAGCCCGGGACTAGCGGGTCACACCGGGGAGCTGTTTTTT. Its translation is CASSPGLAGHTGELFF.

The count of this clone is one. The chain has TRBV6-5 and TRBJ1-1, with 7 nucleotides matching TRBD1. The J segment lost 0 bases and the V segment lost 5 bases, leaving 6 bases of the junction unmatched. There are 15 residues in the CDR3. CDR1 and CDR2 from the germline V gene are MNHEY and SVGAGI. CDR3: CASSMTGPMNTEAFF. The CDR3 nucleotides are TGTGCCAGCAGTATGACAGGGCCAATGAACACTGAAGCTTTCTTT.

J is TRBJ1-6 and V is TRBV7-2; D not resolved. The CDR3 length is 17 residues. Germline assignment: CDR1 SGHTA and CDR2 FQGNSA. Deletions cut 1 base from V and 10 bases from J, with 20 bases between. CDR3 DNA: TGTGCCAGCAGCTTAGGTCGAGGACGGAGGACCGGGTCACCCCTCCACTTT. This gives the protein CASSLGRGRRTGSPLHF.

This clone was seen just once. The chain uses TRBV18 and TRBJ2-1; TRBD2 agrees at 8 bases. Germline CDR1 and CDR2: KGHSH and LQKENI. The CDR3 is 18 amino acids. J gave up 1 base and V 3 bases, and 11 bases lay outside the gene matches. The CDR3 loop is CASSPPGTRILSYNEQFF. The CDR3, as DNA: TGTGCCAGCTCACCCCCCGGGACTAGGATATTATCCTACAATGAGCAGTTCTTC.

This chain joins TRBV6-1 and TRBJ1-1; D is ambiguous. The CDR3 loop spans 13 amino acids. Germline V gives CDR1 MNHNS, CDR2 SASEGT. Deletions cut 1 base from V and 7 bases from J, with 10 bases between. The CDR3 is CASSEGVGFEAFF. CDR3 coding DNA: TGTGCCAGCAGTGAAGGTGTTGGCTTTGAAGCTTTCTTT.

This chain joins TRBV19 and TRBJ1-5; TRBD1 matches at 10 bases. The CDR3 contains 17 residues. Germline CDR1 reads LNHDA; CDR2 reads SQIVND (reference sequence). After removal of 5 bases from V and 2 bases from J, the junction contained 9 bases not matched to a gene. CDR3 coding DNA: TGTGCCAGTAGTTTCCGGGACAGGGGAGGTGGCAATCAGCCCCAGCATTTT. This sequence encodes CASSFRDRGGGNQPQHF.

Only a few counts were recorded for this clone. This chain links TRBV4-2 with TRBJ2-7, with D perhaps matching TRBD1 (6 bases). CDR3 length: 17 residues. CDR1 and CDR2 (germline): LGHNA, YNFKEQ. Trimming removed 0 bases from V and 3 bases from J, with 18 bases in between. The CDR3: CASSQEALGTTIYEQYF. The CDR3 region has the DNA TGTGCCAGCAGCCAAGAGGCTTTGGGGACAACAATCTACGAGCAGTACTTC.

J is TRBJ1-3 and V is TRBV11-3, with TRBD1 matching over 11 bases. Germline CDR1 reads SGHNT; CDR2 reads YENEEA. V shed 2 bases, J shed 6 bases, and the junction held 12 bases outside the gene matches. This CDR3 contains 18 residues. The CDR3 loop reads CASSLPLPGTGGLNTIYF. DNA for the CDR3: TGTGCCAGCAGCTTACCCCTACCCGGGACAGGGGGTCTAAACACCATATATTTT.

This clone was recorded only once. V and J are TRBV9 and TRBJ2-1, with D hard to call. V lost 0 bases to trimming and J lost 9 bases, with 7 bases between them. Germline values: CDR1 SGDLS, CDR2 YYNGEE. The CDR3 has 12 amino acids. The CDR3 here is CASSVERGEQFF. CDR3 in DNA: TGTGCCAGCAGCGTAGAGCGCGGTGAGCAGTTCTTC.

The J gene is TRBJ2-7, the V gene TRBV5-1; 9 nucleotides line up with TRBD1. The germline V gene has CDR1 SGHRS and CDR2 YFSETQ. Trimming at V came to 4 bases and at J to 6 bases, leaving 8 bases not matched to a gene. This CDR3 contains 14 residues. The CDR3 protein is CASSLNRDRAEQYF. DNA for the CDR3: TGCGCCAGCAGCCTAAACCGGGACAGGGCCGAGCAGTACTTC.

The V gene is TRBV28, the J gene TRBJ2-7; TRBD1 matches at 10 bases. The CDR3 length is 13 residues. Germline CDR1 reads MDHEN; CDR2 reads SYDVKM. With 6 bases clipped from V and 7 bases from J, the junction kept 6 bases outside the gene matches. The CDR3 DNA follows: TGTGCCAGCAGAAACGACAGGGGGCTAGAGCAGTACTTC. It encodes CASRNDRGLEQYF.

This sequence joins TRBV7-9 and TRBJ1-4, with TRBD1 as a possible D gene (6 bases). Germline V gene data show CDR1 as SEHNR and CDR2 as FQNEAQ (reference sequence). The CDR3 is made up of 14 amino acids. V was cut by 3 bases and J by 7 bases, with 12 bases left in between. CDR3 nucleotides: TGTGCCAGCAGCTTGGCAGGGGAGATTGAAAAACTGTTTTTT. It is translated as CASSLAGEIEKLFF.

This chain joins TRBV7-8 and TRBJ1-6; weak D call: TRBD1 (5 bases). V was pared by 3 bases and J by 6 bases, with 9 bases between. The CDR3 is 14 amino acids. Germline lookup yields CDR1 SGHVS and CDR2 FQNEAQ. Here the CDR3 reads CASSFWQGNSPLHF. The CDR3 DNA reads as TGTGCCAGCAGCTTTTGGCAGGGTAATTCACCCCTCCACTTT.

This chain links TRBV5-1 with TRBJ2-5; 7 nucleotides match TRBD1. The germline V gene has CDR1 SGHRS and CDR2 YFSETQ. The CDR3 consists of 14 residues. The ends lost 4 bases at V and 2 bases at J; junction bases unmatched: 5. The DNA of the CDR3 is TGCGCCAGCAGCAGCGGACAGGCACAAGAGACCCAGTACTTC. Its translation is CASSSGQAQETQYF.

V gene TRBV6-5 combines with J gene TRBJ2-5; 11 nucleotides agree with TRBD2. The CDR3 loop spans 14 amino acids. Looked up from germline, CDR1 is MNHEY and CDR2 is SVGAGI. Trimming removed 7 bases from V and 5 bases from J; junction bases left unmatched: 6. The DNA of the CDR3 is TGTGCCAGCAAGATAGCGGGGGGGCTCGAGACCCAGTACTTC. This gives the protein CASKIAGGLETQYF.